What follows are 15 T cell receptor beta chains derived from one specimen sequenced in a study of cytomegalovirus exposure and HLA in healthy donors (dated by TCRdb to 2016 to 2017). Library creation used the immunoSEQ multiplex PCR assay. The multiplex PCR relied on a mix of 60 forward primers for TCR Vbeta segments and 13 reverse primers for TCR Jbeta segments. TCRdb holds this immuneACCESS table with in-frame rearrangements only. Some clones are missing; in checked studies, unresolved V genes explain under half, and the rest has no known cause. The sample yields some 140,000 clones; over 70% were counted once. The ten largest clones capture over 10% of the sample. The specimen sequenced was PBMCs. The receptors were gathered from a man under 40 in good health and CMV-seropositive.

The rearrangement links TRBV6-5 to TRBJ2-7; D is ambiguous. Trimming removed 6 bases from V and 6 bases from J, with 15 bases in between. The germline CDR1 and CDR2 sequences are MNHEY and SVGAGI. The CDR3 contains 13 residues. The CDR3 protein is CASSRSLTGEQYF. The CDR3 nucleotides read TGTGCCAGCAGCCGCTCGTTGACGGGCGAGCAGTACTTC.

For the CDR3, the DNA is TGTGCCTGGAACCCCGGGACAGCCTACGAGCAGTACTTC. As protein: CAWNPGTAYEQYF. This chain links TRBV30 with TRBJ2-7; 7 nucleotides line up with TRBD1. Per germline, CDR1 GTSNPN and CDR2 SVGIG (reference sequence). The CDR3 sequence is 13 residues long. V lost 4 bases and J lost 2; bases outside the gene matches: 5.

This chain's CDR3 is CASSAGSLSYEQYF. For the CDR3, the DNA is TGTGCCAGCAGTGCTGGTAGCCTCTCCTACGAGCAGTACTTC. The genes are TRBV2 and TRBJ2-7; D is ambiguous. Germline CDR1 and CDR2: SNHLY and FYNNEI. Trimming left V 4 bases short and J 0 bases short, with 10 bases between. This CDR3 has 14 amino acids.

This sequence joins TRBV6-1 and TRBJ1-5, with 8 nucleotides matching TRBD1. V shed 6 bases and J 6 bases; nucleotides not matched to a gene: 4. Germline V CDR1 and CDR2: MNHNS, SASEGT. This CDR3 has 13 amino acids. The CDR3: CASRPQGAQPQHF. CDR3 sequence (DNA): TGTGCCAGCAGGCCTCAGGGGGCTCAGCCCCAGCATTTT.

The gene calls are TRBV28 and TRBJ1-4; 12 bases align to TRBD1. Germline CDR1 is MDHEN and CDR2 is SYDVKM. This CDR3 has 15 residues. Trimming at V came to 3 bases and at J to 8 bases, leaving 4 bases not matched to a gene. The DNA for the CDR3 is TGTGCCAGCAGTTTGGGGGACAGGGGGCTCGAAAAACTGTTTTTT. It codes for CASSLGDRGLEKLFF. Complete variable domain (other parts from reference TRBV28 and TRBJ1-4): DVKVTQSSRYLVKRTGEKVFLECVQDMDHENMFWYRQDPGLGLRLIYFSYDVKMKEKGDIPEGYSVSREKKERFSLILESASTNQTSMYLCASSLGDRGLEKLFFGSGTQLSVL.

The J gene is TRBJ1-3, the V gene TRBV18; D may be TRBD1 (5 bases). This CDR3 has 15 amino acids. Trimming removed 3 bases from V and 3 bases from J, with 12 bases in between. Germline V CDR1 and CDR2: KGHSH, LQKENI. The CDR3, as DNA: TGTGCCAGCTCACCGGCTCAGGGAATTGGAAACACCATATATTTT. Translating it yields CASSPAQGIGNTIYF.

The J gene is TRBJ1-5, the V gene TRBV30, with unresolved D. The CDR3 totals 13 residues. V was shortened by 0 bases and J by 1 base, with 4 bases between the two germline ends. CDR1 and CDR2 from the germline V gene are GTSNPN and SVGIG (reference sequence). The CDR3 DNA sequence: TGTGCCTGGAGTGTCGGGAGCAATCAGCCCCAGCATTTT. Translating it yields CAWSVGSNQPQHF.

This clone turned up a few times. The V call is TRBV4-2, the J call TRBJ2-3, with TRBD2 matching over 7 bases. The V gene's germline CDR1 is LGHNA and CDR2 YNFKEQ. This CDR3 has 15 amino acids. Trimming removed 1 base from V and 5 bases from J; junction bases left unmatched: 6. This CDR3 reads CASSQVTTGGDTQYF. The CDR3 DNA sequence: TGTGCCAGCAGCCAAGTGACAACGGGAGGAGATACGCAGTATTTT.

As regards this clone: The same CDR3 also results from other DNA sequences found in this sample. V is TRBV4-2 and J is TRBJ2-7; 10 bases agree with TRBD1. This CDR3 comprises 16 residues. The germline gives CDR1 LGHNA, CDR2 YNFKEQ. Trimming cost V 1 base and J 7 bases; bases outside gene matches: 10. This chain's CDR3 is CASSQVIGDRGSEQYF. DNA for the CDR3: TGTGCCAGCAGCCAAGTAATAGGGGACAGGGGTTCTGAGCAGTACTTC.

This sequence joins TRBV4-1 and TRBJ2-1, with 7 bases fitting TRBD2. Unmatched junction bases numbered 9, after V lost 4 bases and J lost 6 bases. The V gene's germline CDR1 is MGHRA and CDR2 YSYEKL. The CDR3 consists of 15 residues. The CDR3 spells CASSRNSLAVNEQFF. CDR3 DNA sequence: TGCGCCAGCAGCCGAAACAGCCTAGCGGTCAATGAGCAGTTCTTC.

The rearrangement joins TRBV11-3 to TRBJ2-1, with a possible D match to TRBD2 (6 bases). This CDR3 spans 15 amino acids. Trimming removed 0 bases at V and 5 bases at J, with 11 bases between. The germline CDR1 and CDR2 sequences are SGHNT and YENEEA. CDR3 residues: CASSLDRVADNEQFF. The CDR3 coding sequence is TGTGCCAGCAGCTTAGATCGGGTAGCGGACAATGAGCAGTTCTTC. Complete variable domain (other parts from reference TRBV11-3 and TRBJ2-1): EAGVVQSPRYKIIEKKQPVAFWCNPISGHNTLYWYLQNLGQGPELLIRYENEEAVDDSQLPKDRFSAERLKGVDSTLKIQPAELGDSAVYLCASSLDRVADNEQFFGPGTRLTVL.

V usage is TRBV28 and J usage is TRBJ1-5, with 9 bases fitting TRBD1. The V gene's germline CDR1 is MDHEN and CDR2 SYDVKM. The CDR3 contains 15 residues. Trimming took 5 bases from V and 6 from J; bases not matched to a gene: 8. CDR3 protein: CASSPGQGRFQPQHF. DNA of the CDR3: TGTGCCAGCAGTCCTGGACAGGGGAGATTTCAGCCCCAGCATTTT.

This sequence joins TRBV4-2 and TRBJ1-1; weak D call: TRBD1 (6 bases). There are 14 residues in the CDR3. V was pared by 3 bases and J by 4 bases, with 12 bases between. The germline V gene has CDR1 LGHNA and CDR2 YNFKEQ. As DNA, the CDR3 is TGTGCCAGCAGCCAGACCAGGGGCATCACTGAAGCTTTCTTT. Its translation: CASSQTRGITEAFF.

The chain recombines TRBV28 with TRBJ2-6; TRBD1 agrees at 8 bases. CDR1 and CDR2 (germline): MDHEN, SYDVKM. The J segment lost 0 bases and the V segment lost 5 bases, leaving 6 bases of the junction unmatched. CDR3 length equals 17 residues. For the CDR3, the DNA is TGTGCCAGCAGTACGGGACAGGACAACTCTGGGGCCAACGTCCTGACTTTC. It is translated as CASSTGQDNSGANVLTF.

The V call is TRBV7-2, the J call TRBJ2-7, with TRBD1 matching 9 bases. Germline trimming cut 4 bases from V and 4 bases from J; bases unmatched to any gene: 8. The CDR3 is 15 residues long. The germline gives CDR1 SGHTA, CDR2 FQGNSA. The CDR3: CASSYTGTGSYEQYF. The CDR3 DNA follows: TGTGCCAGCAGCTACACCGGGACAGGGTCGTACGAGCAGTACTTC.